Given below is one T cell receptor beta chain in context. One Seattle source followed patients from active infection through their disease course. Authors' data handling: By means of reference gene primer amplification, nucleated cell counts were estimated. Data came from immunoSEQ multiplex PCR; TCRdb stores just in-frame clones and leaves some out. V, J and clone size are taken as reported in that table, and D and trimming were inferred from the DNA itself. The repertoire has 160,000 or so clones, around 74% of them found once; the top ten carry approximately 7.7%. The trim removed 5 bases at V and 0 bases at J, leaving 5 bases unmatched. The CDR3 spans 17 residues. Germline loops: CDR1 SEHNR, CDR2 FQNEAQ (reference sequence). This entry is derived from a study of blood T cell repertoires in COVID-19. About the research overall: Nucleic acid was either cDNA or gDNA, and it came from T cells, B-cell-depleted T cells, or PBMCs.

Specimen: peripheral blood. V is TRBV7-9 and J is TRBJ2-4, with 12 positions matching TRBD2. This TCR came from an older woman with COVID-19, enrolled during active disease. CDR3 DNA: TGTGCCAGCAGCCCCGGGACTAGCGGGCGAGCCAAAAACATTCAGTACTTC. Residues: CASSPGTSGRAKNIQYF.